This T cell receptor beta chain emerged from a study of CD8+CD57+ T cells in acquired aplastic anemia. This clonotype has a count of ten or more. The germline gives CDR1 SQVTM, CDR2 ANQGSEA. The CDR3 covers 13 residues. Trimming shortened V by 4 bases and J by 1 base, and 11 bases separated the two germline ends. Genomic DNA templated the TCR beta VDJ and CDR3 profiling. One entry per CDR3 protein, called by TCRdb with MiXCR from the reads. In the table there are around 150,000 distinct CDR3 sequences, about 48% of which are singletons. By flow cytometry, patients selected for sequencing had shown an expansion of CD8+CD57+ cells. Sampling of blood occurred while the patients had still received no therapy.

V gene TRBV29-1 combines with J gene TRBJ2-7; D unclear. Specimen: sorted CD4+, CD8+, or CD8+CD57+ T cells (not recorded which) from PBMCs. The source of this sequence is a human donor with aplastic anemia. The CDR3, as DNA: TGCAGCGTTGCGTCGGGCTCATCCTACGAGCAGTACTTC. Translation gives CSVASGSSYEQYF.